What follows describes a single T cell receptor (beta chain). TCRdb re-called the 5' RACE reads and catalogs CDR3 proteins one per entry, DNA excluded. This table lists over 100,000 distinct CDR3 sequences. The sample comes from a study of T cells expressing NK-cell markers. The overall study: Repertoires of TCR beta were obtained from T cells sorted as CD3+CD56+NKG2C+, CD3+CD56+NKG2C- and CD3+CD56-NKG2C+.

This CDR3 spans 12 amino acids. The chain has TRBV12-3 or TRBV12-4 and TRBJ2-7. The sequence derives from a woman between 18 and 69 years old in good health. The source material was blood T cells: a sorted CD56 or NKG2C T cell subset, CD4+ or CD8+ T cells, or bulk PBMC T cells (not recorded which). CDR3 protein: CASGVRSYEQYF.